The text below deals with one T cell receptor (beta chain). These data belong to a study of early T cells in non-severe SARS-CoV-2 infection. CDR1 and CDR2 from the germline V gene are KGHSH and LQKENI. The CDR3 extends over 14 amino acids. V lost 5 bases and J lost 2, with 12 bases in between. One entry per CDR3 protein results from TCRdb running MiXCR on the 5' RACE reads. The top ten clones hold 15% to 20% of a sample with tens of thousands of distinct CDR3 sequences, 3.5% to 5.5% of them seen once. The sequencing input was whole blood. The clonotype was recovered from an adult who was a healthcare worker with PCR-confirmed SARS-CoV-2 infection or an uninfected control (not recorded which). The rearrangement joins TRBV18 to TRBJ1-2, with a weak D call TRBD1 (6 bases). The CDR3 spells CASSMGAGNYGYTF. In DNA form, the CDR3 reads TGTGCCAGCTCAATGGGGGCTGGAAACTATGGCTACACCTTC.